The rows below give T cell receptor beta chains drawn from one sample of a study of blood T cell repertoires in COVID-19. Libraries were prepared by immunoSEQ multiplex PCR; TCRdb keeps only in-frame clonotypes and omits some of them. The sample holds approximately 300,000 clones, 90% seen once. Input material: PBMCs or T cells enriched from blood (not recorded which). Receptors were obtained from a woman aged 30 to 39 who had been exposed to COVID-19. Each CDR3 is given with its conserved first and last residue. Each record gives: J gene, V gene, clone size, D gene, CDR3 DNA, CDR3 protein. D genes are given only for firm matches. Clone size is shown for a subset of rows, as once, few, many or a class of expanded clone.

>TRBJ2-7|TRBV7-6|NA|NA
TGTGCCAGCAGCTTAGGTATACAGGGAGGGTACGAGCAGTACTTC
CASSLGIQGGYEQYF
>TRBJ2-5|TRBV2|NA|NA
TGTGCCAGCGGCTTCGACGGGGAAGAGACCCAGTACTTC
CASGFDGEETQYF
>TRBJ1-5|TRBV19|NA|TRBD1
TGTGCCAGTAGTACCAATCGACCCCGGGACAGACCTTATAGCAATCAGCCCCAGCATTTT
CASSTNRPRDRPYSNQPQHF
>TRBJ2-7|TRBV4-1|NA|TRBD2
TGCGCCAGCAGCCAATGGGCTTTCGCGGGGGAGACCCACTACGAGCAGTACTTC
CASSQWAFAGETHYEQYF
>TRBJ1-2|TRBV5-4|NA|NA
TGTGCCAGCAGCTTTCAGGGGCGAGACGACTATGGCTACACCTTC
CASSFQGRDDYGYTF
>TRBJ2-3|TRBV4-2|NA|TRBD2
TGTGCCAGCAGCCAACCAAAGCGGGGGGTTTCAGATACGCAGTATTTT
CASSQPKRGVSDTQYF
>TRBJ2-1|TRBV19|once|TRBD1
TGTGCCAGTAGTAGGGACAGGGGGCAAGGTGAGCAGTTCTTC
CASSRDRGQGEQFF
>TRBJ2-7|TRBV2|NA|NA
TGTGCCAGCAGTCTTTGGTCCTCGGGTGGTGAGCAGTACTTC
CASSLWSSGGEQYF
>TRBJ2-5|TRBV3-1/TRBV3-2|NA|NA
TGTGCCAGCAGCCTCTTAGCCGCTCGGGAGACCCAGTACTTC
CASSLLAARETQYF
>TRBJ1-4|TRBV19|NA|NA
TGTGCCAGTAGTGACCACGAAGGGAGAACTGAAAAACTGTTTTTT
CASSDHEGRTEKLFF
>TRBJ1-2|TRBV2|NA|NA
TGTGCCAGCAAAGGAACCCAGGGTGGCTATGGCTACACCTTC
CASKGTQGGYGYTF
>TRBJ2-7|TRBV6-2/TRBV6-3|NA|TRBD1
TGTGCCAGCAGTTCGGACAGGGGGCTCAGCTACGAGCAGTACTTC
CASSSDRGLSYEQYF
>TRBJ1-6|TRBV4-2|NA|TRBD1
TGTGCCAGCAGCCAAGATTCACAGGGGGATTCACCCCTCCACTTT
CASSQDSQGDSPLHF
>TRBJ1-2|TRBV4-3|NA|TRBD1
TGCGCCAGCAGCCTAAATTGGGACAGGACGAATGGCTACACCTTC
CASSLNWDRTNGYTF
>TRBJ1-4|TRBV6-1|once|NA
TGTGCCAGCAGTGAAGGGGGGGTAGGTGGTGAAAAACTGTTTTTT
CASSEGGVGGEKLFF
>TRBJ2-7|TRBV10-3|once|TRBD2
TGTGCCATCAGTGGGGGACTCCTAGCGGGGGCAACCTACGAGCAGTACTTC
CAISGGLLAGATYEQYF
>TRBJ1-1|TRBV19|once|TRBD1
TGTGCCAGTAGTAGCCGGGACAGGCTGCCGGGCACTGAAGCTTTCTTT
CASSSRDRLPGTEAFF
>TRBJ2-1|TRBV4-1|NA|NA
TGCGCCAGCAGCCAAGAAAGCCCCGACAATGAGCAGTTCTTC
CASSQESPDNEQFF
>TRBJ1-4|TRBV5-1|NA|NA
TGCGCCAGCAGCCGTTCAGGGGTGGGAGAAAAACTGTTTTTT
CASSRSGVGEKLFF
>TRBJ2-5|TRBV20-1|NA|NA
TGCAGTGCTAGTTCCTTGGCGGGCAGAGAGACCCAGTACTTC
CSASSLAGRETQYF
>TRBJ1-1|TRBV20-1|once|NA
TGCAGGGGGGGGGTTGGGACTGAAGCTTTCTTT
CRGGVGTEAFF
>TRBJ2-1|TRBV7-2|NA|NA
TGTGCCAGCAGTTTCCCCAAACAGACGAACAATGAGCAGTTCTTC
CASSFPKQTNNEQFF
>TRBJ1-1|TRBV5-5|NA|TRBD1
TGTGCCAGCAGCACGGACAGGGCTTTGAACACTGAAGCTTTCTTT
CASSTDRALNTEAFF
>TRBJ2-2|TRBV27|NA|TRBD1
TGTGCCGTCCAGGGGCTTAAGACAGGGGTAACCGGGGAGCTGTTTTTT
CAVQGLKTGVTGELFF
>TRBJ2-7|TRBV4-1|NA|TRBD1
TGCGCCAGCAGCCGCTGGGGGACAGGGGGCAATCACGAGCAGTACTTC
CASSRWGTGGNHEQYF
>TRBJ1-5|TRBV19|NA|TRBD1
TGTGCCAGTAGCATTTCGCGGACAGGGATGAGACAGCCCCAGCATTTT
CASSISRTGMRQPQHF
>TRBJ1-5|TRBV4-2|NA|NA
TGTGCCAGCAGCCAAGCTGAGGGGGTCGATCAGCCCCAGCATTTT
CASSQAEGVDQPQHF